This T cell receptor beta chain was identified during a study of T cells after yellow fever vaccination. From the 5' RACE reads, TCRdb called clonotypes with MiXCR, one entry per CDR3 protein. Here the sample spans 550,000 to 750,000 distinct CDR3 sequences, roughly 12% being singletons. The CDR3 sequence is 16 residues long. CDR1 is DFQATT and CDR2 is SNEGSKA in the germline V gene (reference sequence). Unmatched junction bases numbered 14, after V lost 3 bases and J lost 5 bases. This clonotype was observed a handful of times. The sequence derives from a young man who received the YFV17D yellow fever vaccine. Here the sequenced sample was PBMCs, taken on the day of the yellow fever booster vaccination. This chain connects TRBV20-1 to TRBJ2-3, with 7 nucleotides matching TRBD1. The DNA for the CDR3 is TGCAGTGCTAGCCCCTTTCACAGGGGTCCTGGAGATACGCAGTATTTT. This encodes CSASPFHRGPGDTQYF.